The subject of this entry is one T cell receptor (beta chain). Antigen specificity is unknown. From the 5' RACE reads, TCRdb lists one entry per CDR3 protein and no DNA. The listing contains about 350,000 distinct CDR3 sequences. This sample stems from a study of monozygotic twins with inflammatory bowel disease. Study observations and caveats: Those with IBD had lower TCRbeta diversity (inverse Simpson) than their healthy co-twins did.

There are 15 residues in the CDR3. Germline-derived CDR1 and CDR2 are SGHVS and FQNEAQ. This receptor was obtained from a human donor with ulcerative colitis or Crohn's disease, or a healthy co-twin of an affected twin (not recorded which). V and J are TRBV7-8 and TRBJ1-1; the TCRdb D gene call, TRBD1, has no DNA to confirm it. The specimen sequenced was blood. CDR3: CASSLVPGQNTEAFF. The full variable domain, in which reference TRBV7-8 and TRBJ1-1 provide the parts outside the CDR3, is GAGVSQSPRYKVAKRGQDVALRCDPISGHVSLFWYQQALGQGPEFLTYFQNEAQLDKSGLPSDRFFAERPEGSVSTLKIQRTQQEDSAVYLCASSLVPGQNTEAFFGQGTRLTVV.